This T cell receptor (beta chain) comes out of a study of shared clonotypes between healthy human individuals (dated by TCRdb to 2019 to 2021). A note on the overall study: Three men and a couple of women, aged 18 to 49 years, made up the cohort. To increase sequencing depth and limit assay-specific biases, TCR repertoire library preparation and sequencing were carried out by different laboratories using diverse techniques. For each donor, three plates each were used for CD4 naive and CD4 memory, two plates were used for CD8 naive, and one plate was used for CD8 memory. Each donor's leukapheresis produced roughly between roughly 0.85 and 10 billion PBMCs. The study deeply sequenced blood TCR repertoires of about 5 healthy adults to estimate repertoire size and the extent of clonotype sharing between individuals.

Healthy HIV-negative adults with no recently reported acute infections or vaccinations were included as donors. Every donor was a Caucasian adult living in Nashville, Tennessee, USA. Magnetic negative selection was used to enrich CD4+ T cells, after which naive cells were positively selected on CD45RA and the negative fraction became the memory subset. Blood was collected by leukapheresis, and PBMCs were isolated by Ficoll-Histopaque density gradient centrifugation and then cryopreserved in liquid nitrogen vapor phase. Analytical flow cytometry was used to check the purity and quantity of each magnetically sorted T cell population. Each sorted fraction had its genomic DNA isolated and then quantified by UV absorbance on a Nanodrop 2000c. V loses 6 bases of germline sequence and J loses 0 bases, and the interval between the two ends is 6 bases. From a lookup of the germline V gene (reference sequence), CDR1 and CDR2 are DFQATT and SNEGSKA. From its cysteine to its phenylalanine, the CDR3 spans 11 amino acids. Just the 33-base CDR3 DNA is kept, in frame starting at base 1.

This clone is a singleton in its sample. It lacks a known antigen. Base qualities were left out, and no much larger clone turns up one base away. Within the sample, other DNA sequences also encode this same CDR3. Findings and caveats that apply to the study as a whole: Higher generation probabilities were observed for clonotypes shared by all four sorted-subset donors than for non-shared clonotypes. The small number of donors limited the genetic and exposure-history diversity represented. Pairwise subsampling led to the expectation that sequencing depth would affect the degree of clonotype sharing among donors. Even with the large sequencing depth, rarefaction of the sorted-subset datasets indicated that sequencing was incomplete. Sharing across several donors was observed for 5% to 6.5% of naive CD4, less than 4% of naive CD8, 2% to 2.5% of memory CD4, and roughly 0.4% of memory CD8 clonotypes. Naive subsets generally had larger estimated clonotype richness than memory subsets did. Only blood was sampled, and tissue TCR repertoires likely differ from those in blood.

Using the deep immunoSEQ assay, TCR CDR3 regions were amplified from genomic DNA by multiplex PCR. Extracted genomic DNA from each cell subset was distributed evenly across all wells of several immunoSEQ 96-well plates, and each plate was treated as a replicate. For sorted subsets, each replicate PCR was loaded with 200 ng genomic DNA, equivalent to about 30,000 T cell genomes. The purified libraries were quantified using a Qubit 3.0 fluorometer, sized with a Bioanalyzer 2100, and then quantified again using the KAPA Library Quantification kit. Every immunoSEQ 96-well plate was sequenced on a dedicated single-read 150-cycle Illumina NextSeq 550 flow cell. The study's processing was this. Because the immunoSEQ output held only junctional sequences and lacked quality scores, the filtering could not match the filtering applied to full-length reads. Sequences were annotated with PyIR, a Python wrapper for IgBLAST v1.9, using IMGT germline references to assign V/J genes and CDR3. Reads were filtered out if the reads had weak V/J assignments (E-value above 1e-6), no CDR3, stop codons, out-of-frame junctions, or ambiguous translated residues. A V3J clonotype was defined by an identical inferred V gene, J gene, and CDR3 amino acid sequence. Percentage overlap between repertoires was calculated by dividing the number of shared unique clonotypes by the size of the smaller repertoire. Richness of each repertoire was evaluated using RTK rarefaction, the Chao1 estimator, and Recon v2.1 estimates of unobserved clonotypes. For all TCRbeta clonotypes obtained by the gDNA method from a handful of donors, generation probabilities were computed with OLGA. In its TCRdb copy, this immuneACCESS table keeps in-frame sequences only and misses some clones. Where compared with another copy, unresolved V genes explain less than half of these, and the others have no known cause. That table furnishes V, J and clone size, whereas the DNA furnished D and trimming. Present in this sample are a few million clones, over 85% of which were seen just once. The top ten clonotypes cover approximately 0.4% of the sample.

This receptor was taken from a man aged 18-30 years in good health. Some clones in this sample may be carry-over from other donors' samples. The chain is encoded by TRBV20-1 joined to TRBJ2-7; TRBD2 might be the D gene, on 5 matching bases. Sequenced material: naive CD4+ T cells from PBMCs. In the paper's terms, the cell subset or site label means: CD45RA+ positively selected. Here the CDR3 is given as CSAGDSYEQYF. The DNA sequence is TGCAGTGCCGGGGACTCCTACGAGCAGTACTTC.